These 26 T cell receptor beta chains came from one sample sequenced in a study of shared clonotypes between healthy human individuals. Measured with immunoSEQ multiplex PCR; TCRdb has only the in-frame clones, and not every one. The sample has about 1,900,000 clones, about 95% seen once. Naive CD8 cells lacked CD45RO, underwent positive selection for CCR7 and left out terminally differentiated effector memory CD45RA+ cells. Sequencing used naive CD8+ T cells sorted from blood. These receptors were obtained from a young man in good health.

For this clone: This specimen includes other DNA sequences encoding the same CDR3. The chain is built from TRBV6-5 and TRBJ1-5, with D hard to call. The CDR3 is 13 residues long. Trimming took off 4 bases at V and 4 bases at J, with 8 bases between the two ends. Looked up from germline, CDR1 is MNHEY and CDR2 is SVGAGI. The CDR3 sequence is CASSWSGNQPQHF. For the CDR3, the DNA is TGTGCCAGCAGTTGGTCGGGGAATCAGCCCCAGCATTTT.

CDR3 loop: CASTFGNGGTGELFF. DNA of the CDR3: TGTGCCAGCACCTTCGGAAACGGAGGCACCGGGGAGCTGTTTTTT. The chain couples TRBV11-3 to TRBJ2-2; D may be TRBD2 (5 bases). V was clipped by 7 bases and J by 4 bases, with 16 bases between them. CDR3 length: 15 residues. Germline V gene data show CDR1 as SGHNT and CDR2 as YENEEA.

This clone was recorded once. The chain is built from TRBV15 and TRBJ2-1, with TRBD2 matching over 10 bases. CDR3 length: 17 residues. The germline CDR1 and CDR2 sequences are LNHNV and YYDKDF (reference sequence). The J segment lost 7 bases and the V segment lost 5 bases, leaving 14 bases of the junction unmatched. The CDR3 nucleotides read TGTGCCACCAGCTCGCCGCTAGCGGGGGTATCTGGGAATGAGCAGTTCTTC. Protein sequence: CATSSPLAGVSGNEQFF.

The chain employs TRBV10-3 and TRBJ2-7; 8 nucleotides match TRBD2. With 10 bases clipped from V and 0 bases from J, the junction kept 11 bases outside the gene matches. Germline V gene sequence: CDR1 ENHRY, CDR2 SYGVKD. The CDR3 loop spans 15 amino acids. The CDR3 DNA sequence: TGTGCCACCGGTCTCTCCAGCGGGAGCTCCTACGAGCAGTACTTC. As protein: CATGLSSGSSYEQYF.

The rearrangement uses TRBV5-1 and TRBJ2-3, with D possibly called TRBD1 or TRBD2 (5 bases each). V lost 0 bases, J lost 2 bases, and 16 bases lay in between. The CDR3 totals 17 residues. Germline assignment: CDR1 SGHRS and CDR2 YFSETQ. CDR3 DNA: TGCGCCAGCAGCTTGGCCGTGGGGGTACCTTTCACAGATACGCAGTATTTT. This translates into CASSLAVGVPFTDTQYF.

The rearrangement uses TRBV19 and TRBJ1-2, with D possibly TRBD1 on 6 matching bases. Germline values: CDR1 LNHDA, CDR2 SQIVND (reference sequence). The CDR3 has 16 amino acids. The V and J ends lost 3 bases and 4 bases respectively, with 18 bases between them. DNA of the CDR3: TGTGCCAGTAGTATCTCCCGCGGACAGAGATCCTATGGCTACACCTTC. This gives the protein CASSISRGQRSYGYTF.

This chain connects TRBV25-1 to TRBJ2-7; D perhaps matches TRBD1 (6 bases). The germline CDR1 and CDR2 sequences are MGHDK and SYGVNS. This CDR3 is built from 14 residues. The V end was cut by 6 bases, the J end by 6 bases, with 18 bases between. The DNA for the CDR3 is TGTGCCAGCAGCTGGACAGAAGGATCGTCCGAGCAGTACTTC. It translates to CASSWTEGSSEQYF.

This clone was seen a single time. The CDR3 reads CASSHTLGQDGEQFF. The CDR3 nucleotides read TGCGCCAGCAGCCATACTCTCGGACAGGACGGTGAGCAGTTCTTC. The J gene is TRBJ2-1, the V gene TRBV4-1; 7 bases fit TRBD1. V dropped 3 bases and J dropped 9; count of bases not matched to a gene: 11. The CDR3 runs to 15 residues. The germline V gene has CDR1 MGHRA and CDR2 YSYEKL.

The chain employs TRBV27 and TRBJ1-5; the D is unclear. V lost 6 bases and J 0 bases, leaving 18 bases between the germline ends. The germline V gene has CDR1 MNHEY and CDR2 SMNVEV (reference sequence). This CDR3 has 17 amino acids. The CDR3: CASRLLALGSSNQPQHF. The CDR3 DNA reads TGTGCCAGCAGACTCCTAGCCCTCGGGAGTAGCAATCAGCCCCAGCATTTT.

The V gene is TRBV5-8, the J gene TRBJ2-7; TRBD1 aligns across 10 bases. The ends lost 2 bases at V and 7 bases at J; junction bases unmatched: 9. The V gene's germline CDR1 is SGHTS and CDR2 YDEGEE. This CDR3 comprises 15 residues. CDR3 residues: CASSFRQGARGEQYF. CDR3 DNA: TGTGCCAGCAGCTTCCGACAGGGGGCAAGGGGAGAGCAGTACTTC.

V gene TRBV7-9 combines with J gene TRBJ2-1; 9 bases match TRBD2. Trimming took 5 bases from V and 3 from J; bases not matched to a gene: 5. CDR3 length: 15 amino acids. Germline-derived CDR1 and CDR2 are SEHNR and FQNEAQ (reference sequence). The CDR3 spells CASSLTSGYYNEQFF. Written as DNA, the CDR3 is TGTGCCAGCAGCCTGACTAGCGGATACTACAATGAGCAGTTCTTC.

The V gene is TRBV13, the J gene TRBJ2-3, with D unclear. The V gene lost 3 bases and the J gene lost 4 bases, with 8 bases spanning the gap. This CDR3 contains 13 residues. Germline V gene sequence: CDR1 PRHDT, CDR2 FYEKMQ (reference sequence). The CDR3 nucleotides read TGTGCCAGCAGCTTCGGACGGTCAGATACGCAGTATTTT. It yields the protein CASSFGRSDTQYF. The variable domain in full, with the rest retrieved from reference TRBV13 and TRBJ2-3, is AAGVIQSPRHLIKEKRETATLKCYPIPRHDTVYWYQQGPGQDPQFLISFYEKMQSDKGSIPDRFSAQQFSDYHSELNMSSLELGDSALYFCASSFGRSDTQYFGPGTRLTVL.

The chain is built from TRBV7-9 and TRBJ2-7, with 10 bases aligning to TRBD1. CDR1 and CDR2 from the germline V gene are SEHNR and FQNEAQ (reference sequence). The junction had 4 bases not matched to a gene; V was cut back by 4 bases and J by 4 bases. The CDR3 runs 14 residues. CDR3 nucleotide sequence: TGTGCCAGCAGCTCGACAGGGGGCCAGTACGAGCAGTACTTC. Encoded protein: CASSSTGGQYEQYF.

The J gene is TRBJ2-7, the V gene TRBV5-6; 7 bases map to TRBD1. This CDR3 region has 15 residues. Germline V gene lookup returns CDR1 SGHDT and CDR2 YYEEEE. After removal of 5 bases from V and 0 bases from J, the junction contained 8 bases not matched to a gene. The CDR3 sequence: CASRGERDSSYEQYF. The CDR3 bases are TGTGCCAGCAGGGGTGAACGGGACAGCTCCTACGAGCAGTACTTC.

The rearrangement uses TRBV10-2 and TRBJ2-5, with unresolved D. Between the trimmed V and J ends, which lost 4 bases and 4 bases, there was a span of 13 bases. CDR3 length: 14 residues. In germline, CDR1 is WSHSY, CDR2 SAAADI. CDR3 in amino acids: CASSAVGSGETQYF. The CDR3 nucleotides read TGCGCCAGCAGTGCGGTGGGAAGTGGAGAGACCCAGTACTTC.

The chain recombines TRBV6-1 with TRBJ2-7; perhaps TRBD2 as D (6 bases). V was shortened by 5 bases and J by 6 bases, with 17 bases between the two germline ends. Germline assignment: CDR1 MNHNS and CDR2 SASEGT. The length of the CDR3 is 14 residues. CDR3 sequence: CASSPLTFGGEQYF. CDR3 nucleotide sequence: TGTGCCAGCAGTCCCTTAACTTTCGGGGGCGAGCAGTACTTC.

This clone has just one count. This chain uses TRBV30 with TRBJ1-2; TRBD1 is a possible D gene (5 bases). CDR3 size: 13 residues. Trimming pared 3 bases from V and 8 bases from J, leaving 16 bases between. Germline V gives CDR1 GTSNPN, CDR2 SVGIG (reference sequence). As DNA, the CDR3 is TGTGCCTGGAGCACGGCAGGGATTTGGGGCTACACCTTC. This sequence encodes CAWSTAGIWGYTF.

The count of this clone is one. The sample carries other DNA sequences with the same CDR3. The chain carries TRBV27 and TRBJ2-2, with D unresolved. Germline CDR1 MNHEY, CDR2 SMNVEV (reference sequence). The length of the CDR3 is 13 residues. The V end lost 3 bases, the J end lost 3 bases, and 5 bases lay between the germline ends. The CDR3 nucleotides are TGTGCCAGCAGTTTGACTCACACCGGGGAGCTGTTTTTT. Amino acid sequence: CASSLTHTGELFF.

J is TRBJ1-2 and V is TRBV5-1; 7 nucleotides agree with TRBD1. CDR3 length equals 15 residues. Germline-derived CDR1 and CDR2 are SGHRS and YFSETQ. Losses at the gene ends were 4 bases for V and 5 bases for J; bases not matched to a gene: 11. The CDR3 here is CASSDLGQALYGYTF. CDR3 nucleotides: TGCGCCAGCAGCGACTTAGGACAGGCTCTTTATGGCTACACCTTC.

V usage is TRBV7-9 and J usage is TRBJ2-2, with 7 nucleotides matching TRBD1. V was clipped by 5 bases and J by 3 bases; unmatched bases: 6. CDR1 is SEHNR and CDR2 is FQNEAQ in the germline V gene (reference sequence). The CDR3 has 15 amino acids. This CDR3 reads CASSPRQGDTGELFF. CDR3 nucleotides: TGTGCCAGCAGCCCTCGACAGGGAGACACCGGGGAGCTGTTTTTT.

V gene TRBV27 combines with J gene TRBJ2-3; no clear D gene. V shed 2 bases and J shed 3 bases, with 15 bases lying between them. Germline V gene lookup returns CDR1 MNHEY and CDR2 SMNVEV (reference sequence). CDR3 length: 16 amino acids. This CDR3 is CASSLIAPGGTDTQYF. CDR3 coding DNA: TGTGCCAGCAGTTTAATCGCCCCGGGTGGTACAGATACGCAGTATTTT.

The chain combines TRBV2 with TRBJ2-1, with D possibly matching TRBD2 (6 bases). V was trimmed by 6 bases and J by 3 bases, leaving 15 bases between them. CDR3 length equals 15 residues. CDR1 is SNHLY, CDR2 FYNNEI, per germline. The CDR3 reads CASSGGLISYNEQFF. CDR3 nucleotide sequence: TGTGCCAGCAGCGGGGGACTTATAAGCTACAATGAGCAGTTCTTC.

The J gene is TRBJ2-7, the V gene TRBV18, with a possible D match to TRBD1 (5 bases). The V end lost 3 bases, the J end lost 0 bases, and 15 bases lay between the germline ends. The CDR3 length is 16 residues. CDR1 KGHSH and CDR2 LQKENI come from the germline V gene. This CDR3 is CASSPPNRTYSYEQYF. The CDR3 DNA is TGTGCCAGCTCACCGCCGAACAGGACCTACTCCTACGAGCAGTACTTC.

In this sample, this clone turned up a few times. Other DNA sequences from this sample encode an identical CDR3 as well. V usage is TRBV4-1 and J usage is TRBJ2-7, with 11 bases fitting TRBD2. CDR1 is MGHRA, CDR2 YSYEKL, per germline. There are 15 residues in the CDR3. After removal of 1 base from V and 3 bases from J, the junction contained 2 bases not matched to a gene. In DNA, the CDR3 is TGCGCCAGCAGCCAAGCGGGGACTAGCGGCTACGAGCAGTACTTC. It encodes CASSQAGTSGYEQYF.

CDR3 coding DNA: TGTGCCAGCAGGAACGGGGTTGGCTACACCTTC. It is translated as CASRNGVGYTF. This chain joins TRBV28 and TRBJ1-2; D is uncertain. Looked up from germline, CDR1 is MDHEN and CDR2 is SYDVKM. The V end lost 6 bases, the J end lost 7 bases, and 9 bases lay between the germline ends. The CDR3 sequence is 11 residues long.

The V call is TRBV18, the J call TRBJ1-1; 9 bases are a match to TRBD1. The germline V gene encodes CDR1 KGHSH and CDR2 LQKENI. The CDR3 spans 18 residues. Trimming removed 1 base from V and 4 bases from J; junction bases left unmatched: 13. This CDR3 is CASSPQNRGHAPSTEAFF. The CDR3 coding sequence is TGTGCCAGCTCACCACAAAACAGGGGGCATGCCCCGAGCACTGAAGCTTTCTTT.